The rows below give T cell receptor beta chains drawn from one sample of a study of cytotoxic CD8 clonotypes in ibrutinib-treated CLL. Method: immunoSEQ multiplex PCR; TCRdb's copy keeps in-frame clones and lacks some. The table has approximately 200,000 clones, 72% seen once. Specimen: PBMCs, collected after 24 months of ibrutinib treatment. These receptors were taken from a human donor with chronic lymphocytic leukemia. The CDR3 runs from the conserved cysteine through the conserved F or W. D genes are given only for firm matches. Only part of the rows carry a size: once, few, many, or a class if the clone is expanded.

v_call: TRBV4-3; d_call: -; clone_size: -; j_call: TRBJ2-1; cdr3_aa: CASSQDFLLEQFF; cdr3_nt: TGCGCCAGCAGCCAAGATTTTTTACTTGAGCAGTTCTTC
v_call: TRBV7-9; d_call: TRBD1; clone_size: -; j_call: TRBJ2-7; cdr3_aa: CASSREGASEQYF; cdr3_nt: TGTGCCAGCAGCCGCGAGGGGGCAAGCGAGCAGTACTTC
v_call: TRBV5-1; d_call: TRBD2; clone_size: -; j_call: TRBJ2-2; cdr3_aa: CASSLVGLAGKGELFF; cdr3_nt: TGCGCCAGCAGCTTGGTTGGACTAGCGGGAAAGGGGGAGCTGTTTTTT
v_call: TRBV29-1; d_call: TRBD2; clone_size: -; j_call: TRBJ2-1; cdr3_aa: CSARTSGRFDEQFF; cdr3_nt: TGCAGCGCCAGGACTAGCGGGAGATTCGATGAGCAGTTCTTC
v_call: TRBV28; d_call: TRBD1; clone_size: -; j_call: TRBJ2-5; cdr3_aa: CATKRDRALETQYF; cdr3_nt: TGTGCCACCAAGAGGGACAGAGCCTTAGAGACCCAGTACTTC
v_call: TRBV14; d_call: TRBD2; clone_size: few; j_call: TRBJ2-1; cdr3_aa: CASSPSGSGYNEQFF; cdr3_nt: TGTGCCAGCAGTCCTAGCGGGAGCGGGTACAATGAGCAGTTCTTC
v_call: TRBV25-1; d_call: TRBD2; clone_size: -; j_call: TRBJ2-1; cdr3_aa: CATHELGREDNEQFF; cdr3_nt: TGTGCCACCCATGAGCTTGGGCGGGAGGACAATGAGCAGTTCTTC
v_call: TRBV28; d_call: TRBD1; clone_size: -; j_call: TRBJ2-1; cdr3_aa: CASSLHLTGGSYNEQFF; cdr3_nt: TGTGCCAGCAGTTTACATCTGACAGGGGGCTCCTACAATGAGCAGTTCTTC
v_call: TRBV2; d_call: -; clone_size: -; j_call: TRBJ2-7; cdr3_aa: CASTVSLVNEQYF; cdr3_nt: TGTGCCAGCACGGTTTCCCTGGTCAACGAGCAGTACTTC
v_call: TRBV6-5; d_call: TRBD1; clone_size: -; j_call: TRBJ2-7; cdr3_aa: CASRDGTGEYEQYF; cdr3_nt: TGTGCCAGCAGGGATGGGACAGGGGAATACGAGCAGTACTTC
v_call: TRBV30; d_call: -; clone_size: -; j_call: TRBJ2-7; cdr3_aa: CAWSFRDWFYEQYF; cdr3_nt: TGTGCCTGGAGTTTCCGGGACTGGTTCTACGAGCAGTACTTC
v_call: TRBV7-6; d_call: TRBD2; clone_size: -; j_call: TRBJ2-7; cdr3_aa: CASSRLAGGYEQYF; cdr3_nt: TGTGCCAGCAGCCGACTAGCGGGAGGTTACGAGCAGTACTTC
v_call: TRBV5-1; d_call: TRBD2; clone_size: -; j_call: TRBJ2-5; cdr3_aa: CASSLGSSGAQETQYF; cdr3_nt: TGCGCCAGCAGCTTGGGATCTAGCGGGGCTCAAGAGACCCAGTACTTC
v_call: TRBV11-3; d_call: TRBD1; clone_size: -; j_call: TRBJ2-7; cdr3_aa: CASSLPGQGYHEQYF; cdr3_nt: TGTGCCAGCAGCCTACCGGGACAGGGGTACCACGAGCAGTACTTC
v_call: TRBV7-9; d_call: TRBD2; clone_size: -; j_call: TRBJ2-5; cdr3_aa: CASSPTSGSDAQYF; cdr3_nt: TGTGCCAGCAGCCCGACTAGCGGGAGCGACGCCCAGTACTTC
v_call: TRBV2; d_call: -; clone_size: once; j_call: TRBJ2-7; cdr3_aa: CASSDESYEQYF; cdr3_nt: TGTGCCAGCAGTGATGAGAGCTACGAGCAGTACTTC
v_call: TRBV19; d_call: TRBD2; clone_size: few; j_call: TRBJ2-1; cdr3_aa: CASRTSGSSYNEQFF; cdr3_nt: TGTGCCAGTAGGACTAGCGGGAGCTCCTACAATGAGCAGTTCTTC